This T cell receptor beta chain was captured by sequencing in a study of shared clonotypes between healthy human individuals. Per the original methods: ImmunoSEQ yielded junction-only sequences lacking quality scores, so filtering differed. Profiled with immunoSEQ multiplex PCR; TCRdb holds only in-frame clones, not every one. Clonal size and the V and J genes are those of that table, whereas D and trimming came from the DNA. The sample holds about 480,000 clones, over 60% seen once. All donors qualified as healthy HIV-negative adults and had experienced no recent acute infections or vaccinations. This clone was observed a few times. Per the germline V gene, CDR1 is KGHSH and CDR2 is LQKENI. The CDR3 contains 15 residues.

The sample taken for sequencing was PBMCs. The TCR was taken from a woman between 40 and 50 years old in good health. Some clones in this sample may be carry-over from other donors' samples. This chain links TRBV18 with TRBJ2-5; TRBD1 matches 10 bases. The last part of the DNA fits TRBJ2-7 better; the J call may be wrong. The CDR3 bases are TGTGCCAGCTCACCCACCAGGACAGGGGGGACCGAGCAGTACTTC. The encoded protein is CASSPTRTGGTEQYF.